The source of this T cell receptor beta chain is a study of human T cells and chemical hapten exposure. Whole-study context: DPC at 0.01% went onto the upper back in patch tests, read at 6 days. General observations from the study: Each of the donors had alopecia, so their immune responses may not resemble those of healthy people. TCRs exceeding 1 in 1000 frequency stayed unchanged with DPC sensitization. Among expanded TCRs, significantly more large CDR3 similarity clusters formed than among controls.

TCRdb itself ran the RACE reads through MiXCR, one entry per CDR3 protein. The sample contains roughly 50,000 distinct CDR3 sequences, 9.5% to 10% of which appear only once. The time point is: pre-sensitization, week 0. As to treatment: therapeutic diphenylcyclopropenone sensitization with weekly scalp DPC. From whole blood left unfractionated, total RNA was extracted. This clonotype was seen more than once but under ten times. The antigen is unknown. The germline CDR1 and CDR2 sequences are SGDLS and YYNGEE. V was clipped by 4 bases and J by 2 bases, with 12 bases between them. This CDR3 is built from 14 residues.

This specimen was whole blood, taken in connection with sensitization to the hapten diphenylcyclopropenone (DPC). The clonotype originates from a woman aged 25 to 45 with alopecia areata. Some clones in this sample may be carry-over from other donors' samples. The chain has TRBV9 and TRBJ1-1; D is ambiguous. The CDR3 region is CASSPRNRNTEAFF. The CDR3 DNA sequence: TGTGCCAGCAGCCCCCGCAACCGAAACACTGAAGCTTTCTTT.